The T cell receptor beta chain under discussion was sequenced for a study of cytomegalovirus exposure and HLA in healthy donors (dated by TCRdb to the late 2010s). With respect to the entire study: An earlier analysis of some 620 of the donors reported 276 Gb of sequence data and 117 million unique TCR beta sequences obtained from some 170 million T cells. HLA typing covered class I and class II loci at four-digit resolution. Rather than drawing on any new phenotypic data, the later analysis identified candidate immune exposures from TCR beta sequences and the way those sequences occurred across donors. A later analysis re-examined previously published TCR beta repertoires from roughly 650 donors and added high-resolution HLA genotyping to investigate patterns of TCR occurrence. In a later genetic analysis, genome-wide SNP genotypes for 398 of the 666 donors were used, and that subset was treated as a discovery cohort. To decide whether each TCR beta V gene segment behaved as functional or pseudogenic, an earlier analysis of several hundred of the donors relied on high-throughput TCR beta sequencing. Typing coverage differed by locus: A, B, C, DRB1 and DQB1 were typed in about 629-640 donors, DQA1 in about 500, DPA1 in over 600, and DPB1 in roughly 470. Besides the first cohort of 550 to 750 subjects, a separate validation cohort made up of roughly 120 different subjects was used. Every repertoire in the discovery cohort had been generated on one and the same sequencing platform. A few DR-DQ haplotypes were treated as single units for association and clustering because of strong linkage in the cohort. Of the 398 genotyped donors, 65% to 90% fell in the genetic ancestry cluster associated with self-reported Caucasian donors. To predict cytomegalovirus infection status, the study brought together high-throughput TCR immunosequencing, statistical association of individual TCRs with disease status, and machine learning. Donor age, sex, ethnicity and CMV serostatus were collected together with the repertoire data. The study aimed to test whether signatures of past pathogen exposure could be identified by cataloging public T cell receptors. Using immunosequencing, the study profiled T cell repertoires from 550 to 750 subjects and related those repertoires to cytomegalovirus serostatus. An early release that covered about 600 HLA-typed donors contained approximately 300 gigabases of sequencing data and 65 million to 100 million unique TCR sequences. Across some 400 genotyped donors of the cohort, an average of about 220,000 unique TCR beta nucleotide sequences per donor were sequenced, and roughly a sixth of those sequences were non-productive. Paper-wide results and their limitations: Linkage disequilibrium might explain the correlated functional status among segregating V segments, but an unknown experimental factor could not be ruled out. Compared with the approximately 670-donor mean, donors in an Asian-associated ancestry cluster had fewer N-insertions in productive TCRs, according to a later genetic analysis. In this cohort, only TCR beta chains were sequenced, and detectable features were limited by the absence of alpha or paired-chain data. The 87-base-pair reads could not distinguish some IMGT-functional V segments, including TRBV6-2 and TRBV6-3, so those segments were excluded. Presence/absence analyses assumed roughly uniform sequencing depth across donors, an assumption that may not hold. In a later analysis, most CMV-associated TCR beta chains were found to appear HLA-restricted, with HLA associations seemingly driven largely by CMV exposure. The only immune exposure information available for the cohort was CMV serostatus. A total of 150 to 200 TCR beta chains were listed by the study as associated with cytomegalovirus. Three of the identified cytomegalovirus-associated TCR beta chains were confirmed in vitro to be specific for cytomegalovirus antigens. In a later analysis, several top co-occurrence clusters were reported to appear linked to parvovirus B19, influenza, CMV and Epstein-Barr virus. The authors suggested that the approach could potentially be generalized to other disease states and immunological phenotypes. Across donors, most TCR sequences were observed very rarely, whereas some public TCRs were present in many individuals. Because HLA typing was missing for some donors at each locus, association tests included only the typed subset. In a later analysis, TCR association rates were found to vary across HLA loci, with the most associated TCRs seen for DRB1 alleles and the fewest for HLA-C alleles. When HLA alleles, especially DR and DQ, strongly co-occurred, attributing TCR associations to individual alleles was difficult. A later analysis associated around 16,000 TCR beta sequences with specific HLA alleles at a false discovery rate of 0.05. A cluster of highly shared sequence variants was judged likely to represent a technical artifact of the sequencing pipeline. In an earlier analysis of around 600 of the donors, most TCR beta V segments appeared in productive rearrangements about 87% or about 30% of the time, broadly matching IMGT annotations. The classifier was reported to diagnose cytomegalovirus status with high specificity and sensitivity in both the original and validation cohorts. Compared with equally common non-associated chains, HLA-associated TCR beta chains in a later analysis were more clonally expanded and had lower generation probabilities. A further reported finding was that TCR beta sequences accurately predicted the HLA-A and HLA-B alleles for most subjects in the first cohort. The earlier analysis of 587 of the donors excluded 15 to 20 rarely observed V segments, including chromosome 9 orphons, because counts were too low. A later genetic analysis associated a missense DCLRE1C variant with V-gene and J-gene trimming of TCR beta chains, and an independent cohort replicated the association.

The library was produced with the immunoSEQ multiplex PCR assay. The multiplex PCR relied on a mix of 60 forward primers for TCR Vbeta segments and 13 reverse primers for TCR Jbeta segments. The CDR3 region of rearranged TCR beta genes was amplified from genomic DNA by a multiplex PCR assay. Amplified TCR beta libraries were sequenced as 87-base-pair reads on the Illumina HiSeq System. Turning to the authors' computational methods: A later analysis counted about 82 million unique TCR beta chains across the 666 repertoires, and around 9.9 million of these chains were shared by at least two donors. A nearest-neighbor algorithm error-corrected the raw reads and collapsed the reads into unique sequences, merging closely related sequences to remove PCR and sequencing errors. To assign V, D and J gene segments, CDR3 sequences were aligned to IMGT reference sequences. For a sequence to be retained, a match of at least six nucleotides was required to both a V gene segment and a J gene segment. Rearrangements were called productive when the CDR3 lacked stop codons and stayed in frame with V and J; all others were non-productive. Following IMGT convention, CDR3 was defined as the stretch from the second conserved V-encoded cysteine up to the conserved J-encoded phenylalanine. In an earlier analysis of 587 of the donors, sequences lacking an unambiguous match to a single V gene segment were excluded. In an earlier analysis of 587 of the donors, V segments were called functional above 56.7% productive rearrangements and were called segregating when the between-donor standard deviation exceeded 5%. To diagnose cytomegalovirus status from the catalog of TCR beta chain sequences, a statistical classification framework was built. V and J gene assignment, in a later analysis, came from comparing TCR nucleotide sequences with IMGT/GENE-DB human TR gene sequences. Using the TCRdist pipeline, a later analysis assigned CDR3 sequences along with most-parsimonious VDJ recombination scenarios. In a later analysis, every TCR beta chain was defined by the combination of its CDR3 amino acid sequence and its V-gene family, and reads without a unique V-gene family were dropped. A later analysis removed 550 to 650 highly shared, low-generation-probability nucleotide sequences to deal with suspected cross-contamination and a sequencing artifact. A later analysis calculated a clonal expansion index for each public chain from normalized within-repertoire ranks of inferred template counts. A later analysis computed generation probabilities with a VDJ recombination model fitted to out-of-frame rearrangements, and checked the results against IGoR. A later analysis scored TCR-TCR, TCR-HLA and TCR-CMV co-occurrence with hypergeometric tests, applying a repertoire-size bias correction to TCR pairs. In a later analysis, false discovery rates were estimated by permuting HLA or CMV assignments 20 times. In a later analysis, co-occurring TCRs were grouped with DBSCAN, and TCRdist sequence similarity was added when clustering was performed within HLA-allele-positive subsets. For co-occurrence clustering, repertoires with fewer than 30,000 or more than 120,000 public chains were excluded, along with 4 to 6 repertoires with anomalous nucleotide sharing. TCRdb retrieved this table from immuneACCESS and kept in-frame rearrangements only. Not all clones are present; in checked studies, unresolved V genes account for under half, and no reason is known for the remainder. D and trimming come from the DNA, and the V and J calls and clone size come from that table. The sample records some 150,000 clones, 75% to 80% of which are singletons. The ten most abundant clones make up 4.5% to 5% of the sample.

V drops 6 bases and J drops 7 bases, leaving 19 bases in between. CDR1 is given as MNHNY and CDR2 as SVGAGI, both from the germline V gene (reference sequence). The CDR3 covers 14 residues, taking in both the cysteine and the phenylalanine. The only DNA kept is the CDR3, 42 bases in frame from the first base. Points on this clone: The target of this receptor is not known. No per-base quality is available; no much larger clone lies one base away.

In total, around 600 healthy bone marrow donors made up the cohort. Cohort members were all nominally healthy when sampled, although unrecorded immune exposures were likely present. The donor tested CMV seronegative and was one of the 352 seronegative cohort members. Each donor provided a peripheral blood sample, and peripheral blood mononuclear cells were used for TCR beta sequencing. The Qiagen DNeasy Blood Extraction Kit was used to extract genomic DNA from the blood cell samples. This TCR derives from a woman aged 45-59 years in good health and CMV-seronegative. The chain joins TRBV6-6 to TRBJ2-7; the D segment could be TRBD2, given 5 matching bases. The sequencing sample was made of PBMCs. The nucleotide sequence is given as TGTGCCAGCAGCTCACTACCCGCGACGGGAGAGCAGTACTTC. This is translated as CASSSLPATGEQYF.